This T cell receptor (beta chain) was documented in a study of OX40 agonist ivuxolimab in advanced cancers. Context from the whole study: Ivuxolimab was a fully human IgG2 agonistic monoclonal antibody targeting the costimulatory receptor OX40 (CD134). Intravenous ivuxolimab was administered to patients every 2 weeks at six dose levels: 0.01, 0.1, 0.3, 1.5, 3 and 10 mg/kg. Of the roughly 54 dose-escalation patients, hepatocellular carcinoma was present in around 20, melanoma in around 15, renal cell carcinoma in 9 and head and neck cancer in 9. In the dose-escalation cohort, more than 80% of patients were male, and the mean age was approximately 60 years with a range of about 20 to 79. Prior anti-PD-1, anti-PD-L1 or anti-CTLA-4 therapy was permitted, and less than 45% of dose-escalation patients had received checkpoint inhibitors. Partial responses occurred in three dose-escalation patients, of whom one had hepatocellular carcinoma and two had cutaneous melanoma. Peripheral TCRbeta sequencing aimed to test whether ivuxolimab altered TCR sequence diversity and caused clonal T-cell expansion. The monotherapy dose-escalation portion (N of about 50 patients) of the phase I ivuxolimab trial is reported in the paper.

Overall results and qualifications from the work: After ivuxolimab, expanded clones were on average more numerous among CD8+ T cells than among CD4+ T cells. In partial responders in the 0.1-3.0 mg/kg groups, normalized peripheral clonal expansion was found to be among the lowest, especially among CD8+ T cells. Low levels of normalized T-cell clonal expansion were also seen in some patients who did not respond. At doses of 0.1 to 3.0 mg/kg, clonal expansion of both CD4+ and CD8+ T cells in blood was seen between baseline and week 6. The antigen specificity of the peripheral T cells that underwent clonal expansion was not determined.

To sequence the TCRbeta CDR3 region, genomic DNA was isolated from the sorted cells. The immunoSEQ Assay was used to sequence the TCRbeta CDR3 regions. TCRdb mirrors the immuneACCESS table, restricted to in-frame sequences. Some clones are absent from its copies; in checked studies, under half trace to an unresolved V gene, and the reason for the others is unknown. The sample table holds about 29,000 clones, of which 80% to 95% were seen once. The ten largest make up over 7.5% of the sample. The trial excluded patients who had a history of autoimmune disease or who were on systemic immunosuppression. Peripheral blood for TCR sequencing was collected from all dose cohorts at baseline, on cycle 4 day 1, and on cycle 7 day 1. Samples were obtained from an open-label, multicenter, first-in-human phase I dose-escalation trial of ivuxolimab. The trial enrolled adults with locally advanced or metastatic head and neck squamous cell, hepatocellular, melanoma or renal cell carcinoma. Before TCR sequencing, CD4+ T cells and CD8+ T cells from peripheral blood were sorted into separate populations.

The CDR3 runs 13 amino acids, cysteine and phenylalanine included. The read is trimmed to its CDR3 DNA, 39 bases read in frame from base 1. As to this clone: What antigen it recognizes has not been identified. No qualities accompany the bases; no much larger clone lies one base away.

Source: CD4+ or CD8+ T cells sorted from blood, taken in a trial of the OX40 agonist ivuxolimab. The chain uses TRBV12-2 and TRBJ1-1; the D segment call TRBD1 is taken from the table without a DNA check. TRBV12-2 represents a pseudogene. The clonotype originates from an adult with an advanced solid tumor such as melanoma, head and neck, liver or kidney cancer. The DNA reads TGTGCCAGCAGTTGGACAGTGAACACTGAAGCTTTCTTT. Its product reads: CASSWTVNTEAFF.